This T cell receptor (beta chain) stems from a study of vaccination effects on CD4 cells after COVID-19. Sequencing was preceded by expansion of antigen-specific CD4+ T cells with viral peptide pools in the ViraFEST assay. Culture proceeded for more than nine days, and CD4+ T cells were then isolated. Vaccine administered to participants consisted of two doses of either BNT162b2 or mRNA-1273. Vaccine recipients lacked prior SARS-CoV-2 infection and had negative nucleocapsid antibodies. Peptides at 8.5 to 10 ug/ml and IL-2 at 9 to 10 IU/ml were added to roughly 2 million PBMC per well. Trimming left V 9 bases short and J 3 bases short, with 15 bases between. The CDR3 runs 14 residues. Germline CDR1 and CDR2: LNHDA and SQIVND (reference sequence). Comments on this clone: Its antigen is as yet unknown.

The data were produced by immunoSEQ multiplex PCR, yet TCRdb's version contains in-frame clones alone and is incomplete. Of just under 30,000 clones listed, 60% to 75% are singletons. This receptor was identified in a human donor who received a COVID-19 vaccine. The sequencing used CD4+ T cells from PBMCs cultured with HCoV-OC43 spike peptides, collected after COVID-19 vaccination. Sample subset: HCoV-OC43 spike overlapping peptide pool stimulation. This chain connects TRBV19 to TRBJ1-5; the D gene is possibly TRBD1 (5 bases). CDR3 sequence: CASRSRDPNQPQHF. The DNA of the CDR3 is TGTGCCAGCCGGTCCAGGGATCCCAATCAGCCCCAGCATTTT.